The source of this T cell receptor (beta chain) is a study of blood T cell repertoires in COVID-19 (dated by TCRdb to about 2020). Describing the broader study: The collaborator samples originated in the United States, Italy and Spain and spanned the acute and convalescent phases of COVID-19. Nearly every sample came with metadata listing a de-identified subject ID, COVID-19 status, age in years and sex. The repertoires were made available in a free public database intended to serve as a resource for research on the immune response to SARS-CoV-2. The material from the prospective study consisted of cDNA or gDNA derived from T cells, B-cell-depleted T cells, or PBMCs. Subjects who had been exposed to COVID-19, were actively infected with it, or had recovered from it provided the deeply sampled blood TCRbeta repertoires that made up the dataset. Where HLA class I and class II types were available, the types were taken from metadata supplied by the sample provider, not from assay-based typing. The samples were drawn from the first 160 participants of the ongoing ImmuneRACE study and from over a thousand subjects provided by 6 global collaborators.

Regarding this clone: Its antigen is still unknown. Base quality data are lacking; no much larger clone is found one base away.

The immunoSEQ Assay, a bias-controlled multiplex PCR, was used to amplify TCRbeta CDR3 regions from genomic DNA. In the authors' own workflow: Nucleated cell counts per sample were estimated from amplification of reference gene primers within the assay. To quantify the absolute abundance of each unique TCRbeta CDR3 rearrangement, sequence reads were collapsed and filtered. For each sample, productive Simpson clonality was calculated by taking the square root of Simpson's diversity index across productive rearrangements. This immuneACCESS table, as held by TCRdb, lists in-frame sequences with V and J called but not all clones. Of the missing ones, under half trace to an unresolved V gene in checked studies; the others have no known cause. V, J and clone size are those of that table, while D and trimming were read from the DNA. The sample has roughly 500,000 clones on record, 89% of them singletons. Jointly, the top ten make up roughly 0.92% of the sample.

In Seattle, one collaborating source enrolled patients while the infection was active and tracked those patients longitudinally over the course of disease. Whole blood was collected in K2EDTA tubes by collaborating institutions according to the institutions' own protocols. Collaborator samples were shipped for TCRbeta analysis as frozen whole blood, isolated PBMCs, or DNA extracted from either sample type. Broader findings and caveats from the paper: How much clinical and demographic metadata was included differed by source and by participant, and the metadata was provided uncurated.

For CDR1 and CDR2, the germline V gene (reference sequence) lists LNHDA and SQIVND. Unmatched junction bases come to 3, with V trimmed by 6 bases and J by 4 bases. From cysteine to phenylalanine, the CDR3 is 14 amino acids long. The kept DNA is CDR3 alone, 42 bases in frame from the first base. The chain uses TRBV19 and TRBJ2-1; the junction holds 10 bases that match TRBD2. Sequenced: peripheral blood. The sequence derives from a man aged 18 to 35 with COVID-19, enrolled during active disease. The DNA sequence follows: TGTGCCAGTAGGTCTAGCGGGAGATACAATGAGCAGTTCTTC. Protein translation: CASRSSGRYNEQFF.